The 7 T cell receptor beta chains below were found in one sample sequenced in a study of cytomegalovirus exposure and HLA in healthy donors (dated by TCRdb to 2017 to 2019). Libraries came from the immunoSEQ multiplex PCR assay. For the multiplex PCR, a mixture combining 60 forward primers for TCR Vbeta segments and 13 reverse primers for TCR Jbeta segments was used. Imported from immuneACCESS, the table was reduced by TCRdb to in-frame sequences with V and J called. These copies leave out some clones; in studies compared against another copy, an unresolved V gene accounts for under half, and the cause of the remainder is not known. Within this sample are roughly 220,000 clones, with about 70% of them counted one time only. The ten largest clones add up to 1.5% to 2% of the sample. Source material: PBMCs. These receptors were collected from a woman aged 25-40 years in good health and CMV-seronegative.

The chain links TRBV9 to TRBJ2-2; D gene unclear. There are 15 residues in the CDR3. V was clipped by 1 base and J by 1 base, with 8 bases between them. Germline loops: CDR1 SGDLS, CDR2 YYNGEE. DNA for the CDR3: TGTGCCAGCAGCGTAATGGGCCTGAACACCGGGGAGCTGTTTTTT. Its translation: CASSVMGLNTGELFF.

Only a few counts were recorded for this clone. The chain is built from TRBV19 and TRBJ1-1; possibly TRBD1 for D (5 bases). The CDR3 covers 13 residues. V lost 7 bases and J 1 base, leaving 10 bases between the germline ends. Germline CDR1 reads LNHDA; CDR2 reads SQIVND (reference sequence). The CDR3 here is CASKDRPNTEAFF. In nucleotides, the CDR3 is TGTGCCAGTAAAGACAGACCGAACACTGAAGCTTTCTTT.

The gene calls are TRBV6-5 and TRBJ1-2; TRBD1 aligns across 9 bases. This CDR3 contains 15 residues. Unmatched junction bases numbered 5, after V lost 2 bases and J lost 4 bases. In germline, CDR1 is MNHEY, CDR2 SVGAGI. The CDR3 DNA reads as TGTGCCAGCAGTTACGGAGGACAGGGGATCTATGGCTACACCTTC. Protein sequence: CASSYGGQGIYGYTF.

This clone was observed a single time. This chain joins TRBV25-1 and TRBJ1-2; unclear D gene. The V gene lost 1 base and the J gene lost 0 bases, with 9 bases spanning the gap. The CDR3 consists of 15 residues. The germline CDR1 and CDR2 sequences are MGHDK and SYGVNS. The CDR3, as DNA: TGTGCCAGCAGTGAATTTGGAGCGACTAACTATGGCTACACCTTC. It specifies CASSEFGATNYGYTF.

There are a few counts of this clone. V is TRBV19 and J is TRBJ1-5; weak D call: TRBD1 (5 bases). Germline-derived CDR1 and CDR2 are LNHDA and SQIVND (reference sequence). The V and J ends lost 1 base and 2 bases respectively, with 12 bases between them. This CDR3 is built from 16 residues. The DNA for the CDR3 is TGTGCCAGTAGTATAGGCCCAGGGTACGGCAATCAGCCCCAGCATTTT. It codes for CASSIGPGYGNQPQHF. Together with reference TRBV19 and TRBJ1-5, the CDR3 gives the full variable domain: DGGITQSPKYLFRKEGQNVTLSCEQNLNHDAMYWYRQDPGQGLRLIYYSQIVNDFQKGDIAEGYSVSREKKESFPLTVTSAQKNPTAFYLCASSIGPGYGNQPQHFGDGTRLSIL.

The chain is built from TRBV27 and TRBJ2-1, with D perhaps TRBD2 (6 bases). V was pared by 5 bases and J by 7 bases, with 9 bases between. Per the germline V gene, CDR1 is MNHEY and CDR2 is SMNVEV (reference sequence). The CDR3 runs 12 residues. The CDR3 sequence is CASSVGLNEQFF. CDR3 DNA sequence: TGTGCCAGCAGTGTGGGACTGAATGAGCAGTTCTTC.

The chain carries TRBV2 and TRBJ1-2; 9 nucleotides line up with TRBD1. Germline V lookup: CDR1 SNHLY, CDR2 FYNNEI. V was pared by 6 bases and J by 1 base, with 6 bases of the junction left unmatched. This CDR3 has 15 amino acids. CDR3 coding DNA: TGTGCCAGCAGCGCGACAGGGGGAAATAACTATGGCTACACCTTC. Amino acid sequence: CASSATGGNNYGYTF.